The 5 T cell receptor beta chains in this list originate from one sample, sequenced in a study of persistence of HIV-infected CD4 T cells. No antigen is known for these receptors. Stimulation used 10 ug/mL lysate from CMV-infected fibroblasts. Sorted nonresponding memory CD4+ T cells were CD40L-negative, CD69-negative, CD45RO-high. The immunoSEQ assay was version 4, run in survey mode. Only in-frame clones appear in the TCRdb table, and some are missing; sequencing was by immunoSEQ multiplex PCR. The sample records more than 45,000 clones, around 80% being singletons. Sample: CD4+ T cells sorted from PBMCs after 18-hour stimulation, taken from a patient who received antiretroviral therapy. These receptors were taken from an adult man with HIV who was CMV-seropositive.

This rearrangement joins TRBV7-8 to TRBJ1-5; 9 bases are shared with TRBD1. The CDR3 length is 14 residues. The V gene's germline CDR1 is SGHVS and CDR2 FQNEAQ. Trimming at V came to 4 bases and at J to 9 bases, leaving 7 bases not matched to a gene. The CDR3: CASSSGQGYTPQHF. The CDR3 coding sequence is TGTGCCAGCAGCTCGGGACAGGGTTATACGCCCCAGCATTTT.

The rearrangement uses TRBV3-1 (or the pseudogene TRBV3-2) and TRBJ1-2; weak D call: TRBD1 (5 bases). Trimming took 2 bases from V and 7 from J, leaving 17 bases between them. The CDR3 extends over 15 amino acids. CDR1 and CDR2 (germline): LGHDT, YNNKEL (reference sequence). This CDR3 is CASSQPSPFGGGYTF. DNA of the CDR3: TGTGCCAGCAGCCAACCTAGCCCTTTTGGGGGTGGCTACACCTTC.

This clone was seen a handful of times. The chain employs TRBV5-1 and TRBJ1-1; 8 nucleotides agree with TRBD1. Germline assignment: CDR1 SGHRS and CDR2 YFSETQ. The CDR3 is made up of 13 amino acids. V lost 3 bases, J lost 4 bases, and 2 bases stayed unmatched. CDR3 DNA: TGCGCCAGCAGCTACGACAGGGGCACTGAAGCTTTCTTT. Its translation is CASSYDRGTEAFF.

The V and J genes are TRBV5-1 and TRBJ2-7; 8 bases fit TRBD1. The CDR3 contains 14 residues. Germline CDR1 and CDR2: SGHRS and YFSETQ. V lost 1 base, J lost 6 bases, and 6 bases stayed unmatched. CDR3 region: CASSLRTGQGEQYF. The CDR3 region has the DNA TGCGCCAGCAGCTTGAGGACAGGGCAGGGCGAGCAGTACTTC.

The chain links TRBV6-2 or TRBV6-3 to TRBJ1-1; D is uncertain. This CDR3 has 15 amino acids. The germline gives CDR1 MNHEY, CDR2 SVGEGT. The V end lost 4 bases, the J end lost 0 bases, and 12 bases lay between the germline ends. CDR3 region: CASSSSHTLNTEAFF. CDR3 sequence (DNA): TGTGCCAGCAGTTCCTCCCATACACTGAACACTGAAGCTTTCTTT.